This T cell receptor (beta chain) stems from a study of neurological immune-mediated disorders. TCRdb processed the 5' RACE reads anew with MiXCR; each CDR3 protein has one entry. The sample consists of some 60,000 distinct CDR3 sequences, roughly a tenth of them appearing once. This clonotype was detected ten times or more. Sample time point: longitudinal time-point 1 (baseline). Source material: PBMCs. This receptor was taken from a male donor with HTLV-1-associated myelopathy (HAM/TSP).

CDR3 sequence (DNA): TGCGCCAGCAGCTCACAGGGGAACACTGAAGCTTTCTTT. As protein: CASSSQGNTEAFF. V usage is TRBV5-1 and J usage is TRBJ1-1; tentatively, D is TRBD1 (6 bases). The CDR3 is 13 amino acids. Trimming cost V 3 bases and J 1 base, with 7 bases left between them. Looked up from germline, CDR1 is SGHRS and CDR2 is YFSETQ.